The following is a TCR beta chain sequence with its context. These data come from a study of blood T cell repertoires in COVID-19. Trimming stripped 5 bases from V and 8 bases from J, with 15 bases between. This CDR3 is built from 13 residues. Germline V gene data show CDR1 as MNHEY and CDR2 as SMNVEV (reference sequence). In the original analysis: Estimation of nucleated cell counts was performed using reference gene primer amplification. Using immunoSEQ multiplex PCR, the repertoire was profiled, and TCRdb retains in-frame clones only, with some absent. The DNA was the basis for D and trimming; V, J and clone size are from that table. The sample lists 40,000 or so clones, around nine tenths occurring once.

The rearrangement links TRBV27 to TRBJ1-2, with D maybe TRBD1 (6 bases). The TCR originated in a human donor in a cohort sampled during active COVID-19. The specimen sequenced was peripheral blood. DNA of the CDR3: TGTGCCAGCAGTCCCTCAGGGGTTGGCGGCTACACCTTC. Translation: CASSPSGVGGYTF.